Presented here are 8 T cell receptor beta chains from one specimen sequenced in a study of Ad26.COV2.S vaccination and SARS-CoV-2 variants. Treatment specified: over 15 received Ad26.COV2.S at low or high dose, single or two shots; about 5 received placebo; per-sample allocation not given. Collection of samples fell on day 63 after the first vaccine or placebo injection. This table comes from immunoSEQ multiplex PCR, and its TCRdb copy is limited to in-frame clones, with some not included. This sample has 350,000 to 400,000 clones, with around 85% found just once. The source material was peripheral blood, sampled in a trial of Ad26.COV2.S vaccine versus placebo. Receptor source: a person between 18 and 65 years old who received the Ad26.COV2.S COVID-19 vaccine or a placebo.

J is TRBJ2-5 and V is TRBV30; D unclear. The length of the CDR3 is 16 residues. Trimming stripped 4 bases from V and 5 bases from J, with 23 bases between. Germline loops: CDR1 GTSNPN, CDR2 SVGIG (reference sequence). The CDR3 nucleotides are TGTGCCTGGACCCCACAACCTGGGTGGGGTGGGGAGACCCAGTACTTC. Its translation is CAWTPQPGWGGETQYF.

The CDR3 DNA reads TGTGCCAGCAGCTTTACCAGGGATAATGGCTACACCTTC. It is translated as CASSFTRDNGYTF. The rearrangement links TRBV5-4 to TRBJ1-2; TRBD1 might be the D (5 bases). The CDR3 extends over 13 amino acids. Between the trimmed V and J ends, which lost 2 bases and 6 bases, there was a span of 11 bases. The germline V gene encodes CDR1 SGHNT and CDR2 YYREEE (reference sequence).

The chain uses TRBV2 and TRBJ2-1, with TRBD2 as a possible D gene (8 bases). V lost 7 bases, J lost 5 bases, and 18 bases lay in between. Germline CDR1 and CDR2: SNHLY and FYNNEI. The CDR3 is 15 amino acids. CDR3 region: CASTTGGDRNNEQFF. The CDR3, as DNA: TGTGCCAGCACCACGGGGGGGGACAGAAACAATGAGCAGTTCTTC.

J is TRBJ2-2 and V is TRBV2, with TRBD1 matching over 9 bases. Germline CDR1 SNHLY, CDR2 FYNNEI. V lost 6 bases and J lost 0; bases outside the gene matches: 11. This CDR3 comprises 18 residues. This CDR3 is CASRGDRERLANTGELFF. The CDR3 DNA reads as TGTGCCAGCAGAGGGGACAGGGAGCGCCTCGCGAACACCGGGGAGCTGTTTTTT.

J is TRBJ2-3 and V is TRBV5-1; tentatively, D is TRBD2 (6 bases). With 0 bases removed from V and 6 bases from J, the gap between germline ends came to 11 bases. Germline CDR1 is SGHRS and CDR2 is YFSETQ. The CDR3 contains 14 residues. The CDR3 loop reads CASSLDGGGDTQYF. The DNA for the CDR3 is TGCGCCAGCAGCTTGGACGGGGGAGGTGATACGCAGTATTTT.

V is TRBV18 and J is TRBJ2-2; 10 bases agree with TRBD2. Germline V lookup: CDR1 KGHSH, CDR2 LQKENI. The CDR3 runs to 15 residues. The V gene end was trimmed by 6 bases and the J gene end by 7 bases; junction bases not matched to a gene: 8. The DNA for the CDR3 is TGTGCCAGCTCGCTCCTAGCGGGGGCGGACGGGGAGCTGTTTTTT. It specifies CASSLLAGADGELFF.

The chain is built from TRBV4-3 and TRBJ1-2; 8 bases are a match to TRBD1. V lost 4 bases and J lost 6; bases outside the gene matches: 7. Germline-derived CDR1 and CDR2 are LGHNA and YSLEER. The CDR3 totals 14 residues. As DNA, the CDR3 is TGCGCCAGCAGCCCGACTCAGGGGGCTGATGGCTACACCTTC. Translating gives CASSPTQGADGYTF.

For the CDR3, the DNA is TGTGCCAGCAGTGAATCCGCCCTGAATAACTATGGCTACACCTTC. It codes for CASSESALNNYGYTF. The genes are TRBV2 and TRBJ1-2, with D unresolved. The V end was cut by 2 bases, the J end by 1 base, with 11 bases between. The CDR3 contains 15 residues. Germline assignment: CDR1 SNHLY and CDR2 FYNNEI. The entire variable domain, with the rest obtained from reference TRBV2 and TRBJ1-2, is as follows: EPEVTQTPSHQVTQMGQEVILRCVPISNHLYFYWYRQILGQKVEFLVSFYNNEISEKSEIFDDQFSVERPDGSNFTLKIRSTKLEDSAMYFCASSESALNNYGYTFGSGTRLTVV.